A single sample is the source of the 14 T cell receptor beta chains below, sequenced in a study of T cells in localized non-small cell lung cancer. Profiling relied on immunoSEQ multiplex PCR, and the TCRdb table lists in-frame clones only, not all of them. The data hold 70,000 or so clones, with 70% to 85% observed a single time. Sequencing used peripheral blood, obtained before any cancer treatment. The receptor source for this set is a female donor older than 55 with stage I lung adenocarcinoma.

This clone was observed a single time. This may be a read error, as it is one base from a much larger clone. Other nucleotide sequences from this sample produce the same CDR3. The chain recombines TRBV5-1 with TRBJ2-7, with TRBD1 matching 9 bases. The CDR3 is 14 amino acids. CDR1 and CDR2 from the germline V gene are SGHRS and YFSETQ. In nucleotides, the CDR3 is TGCGCCAGTAGCTTGCCGGGACAGGGAGGGGAGCAGTACTTC. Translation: CASSLPGQGGEQYF.

CDR3 DNA: TGTGCCAGCAGCTCAGCGCACTCCTCAGATACGCAGTATTTT. Amino acid sequence: CASSSAHSSDTQYF. The rearrangement uses TRBV7-2 and TRBJ2-3; D gene ambiguous. CDR1 SGHTA and CDR2 FQGNSA come from the germline V gene. This CDR3 has 14 residues. Deletions cut 4 bases from V and 4 bases from J, with 12 bases between.

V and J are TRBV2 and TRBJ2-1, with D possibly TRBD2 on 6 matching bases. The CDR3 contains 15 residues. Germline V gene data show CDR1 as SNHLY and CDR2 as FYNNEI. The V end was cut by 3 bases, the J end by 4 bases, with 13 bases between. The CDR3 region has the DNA TGTGCCAGCAGTGATCATGGAGGGAGTTACAATGAGCAGTTCTTC. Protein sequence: CASSDHGGSYNEQFF. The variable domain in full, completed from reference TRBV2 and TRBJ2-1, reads EPEVTQTPSHQVTQMGQEVILRCVPISNHLYFYWYRQILGQKVEFLVSFYNNEISEKSEIFDDQFSVERPDGSNFTLKIRSTKLEDSAMYFCASSDHGGSYNEQFFGPGTRLTVL.

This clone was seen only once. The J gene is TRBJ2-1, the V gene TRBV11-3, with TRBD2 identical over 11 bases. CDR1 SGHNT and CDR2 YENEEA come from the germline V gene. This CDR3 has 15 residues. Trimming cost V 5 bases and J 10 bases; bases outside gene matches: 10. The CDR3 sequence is CASSLSGGAIFEQFF. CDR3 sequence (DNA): TGTGCCAGCAGCCTTAGCGGGGGGGCGATTTTCGAGCAGTTCTTC.

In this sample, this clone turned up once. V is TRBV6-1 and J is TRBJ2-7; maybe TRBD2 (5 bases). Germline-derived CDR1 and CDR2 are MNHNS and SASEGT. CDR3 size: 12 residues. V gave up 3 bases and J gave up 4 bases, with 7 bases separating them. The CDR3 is CASSDLAYEQYF. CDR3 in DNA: TGTGCCAGCAGTGACTTAGCGTACGAGCAGTACTTC.

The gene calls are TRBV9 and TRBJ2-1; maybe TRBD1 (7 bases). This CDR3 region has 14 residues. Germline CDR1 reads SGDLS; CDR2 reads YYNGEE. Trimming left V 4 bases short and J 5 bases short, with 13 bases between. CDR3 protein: CASSYGRGDNEQFF. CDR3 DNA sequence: TGTGCCAGCAGCTACGGCAGGGGGGACAATGAGCAGTTCTTC.

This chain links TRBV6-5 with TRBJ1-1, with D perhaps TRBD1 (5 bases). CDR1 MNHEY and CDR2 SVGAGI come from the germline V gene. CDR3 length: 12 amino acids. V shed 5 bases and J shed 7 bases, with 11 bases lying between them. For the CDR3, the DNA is TGTGCCAGCAGTCCCCAGGGAGGTGAAGCTTTCTTT. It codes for CASSPQGGEAFF.

The chain's CDR3 is CASSRGLAGEGEQFF. CDR3 sequence (DNA): TGCGCCAGCAGCCGTGGACTAGCGGGAGAAGGTGAGCAGTTCTTC. The chain is built from TRBV5-1 and TRBJ2-1; 13 bases agree with TRBD2. With 4 bases clipped from V and 9 bases from J, the junction kept 7 bases outside the gene matches. Germline V CDR1 and CDR2: SGHRS, YFSETQ. The CDR3 has 15 residues.

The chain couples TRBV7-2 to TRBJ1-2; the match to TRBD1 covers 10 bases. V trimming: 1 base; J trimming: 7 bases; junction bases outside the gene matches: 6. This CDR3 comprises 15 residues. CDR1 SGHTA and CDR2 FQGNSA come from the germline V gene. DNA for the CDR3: TGTGCCAGCAGCTTAGTGGGACAGGGGATTGGTGGCTACACCTTC. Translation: CASSLVGQGIGGYTF.

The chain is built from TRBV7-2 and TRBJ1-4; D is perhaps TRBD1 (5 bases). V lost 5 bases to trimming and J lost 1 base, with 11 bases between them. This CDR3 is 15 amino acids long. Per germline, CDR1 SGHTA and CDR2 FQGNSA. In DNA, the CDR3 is TGTGCCAGCAGCGCTGGGGGGAGAACTAATGAAAAACTGTTTTTT. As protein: CASSAGGRTNEKLFF.

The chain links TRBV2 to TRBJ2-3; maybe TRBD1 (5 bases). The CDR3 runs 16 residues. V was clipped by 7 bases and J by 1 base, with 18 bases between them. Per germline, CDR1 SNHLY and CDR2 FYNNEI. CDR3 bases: TGTGCCAGCATGGATACGGACATCTGGGGCACAGATACGCAGTATTTT. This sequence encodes CASMDTDIWGTDTQYF.

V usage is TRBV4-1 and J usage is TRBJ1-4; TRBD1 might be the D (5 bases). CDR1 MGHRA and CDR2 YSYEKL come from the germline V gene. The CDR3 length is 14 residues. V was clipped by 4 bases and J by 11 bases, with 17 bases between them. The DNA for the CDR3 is TGCGCCAGCAGCCGCGACAGCCTCGGTGAGAAACTGTTTTTT. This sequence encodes CASSRDSLGEKLFF.

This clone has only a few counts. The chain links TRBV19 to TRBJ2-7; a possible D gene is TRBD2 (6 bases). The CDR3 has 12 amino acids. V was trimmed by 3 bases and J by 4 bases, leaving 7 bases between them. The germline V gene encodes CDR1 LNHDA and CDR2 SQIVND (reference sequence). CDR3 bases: TGTGCCAGTAGTATTGGAGGGTACGAGCAGTACTTC. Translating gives CASSIGGYEQYF.

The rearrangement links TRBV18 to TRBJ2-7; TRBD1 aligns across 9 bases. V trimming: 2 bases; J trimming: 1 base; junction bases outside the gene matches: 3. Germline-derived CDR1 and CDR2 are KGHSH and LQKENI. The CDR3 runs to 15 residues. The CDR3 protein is CASSPRTGASYEQYF. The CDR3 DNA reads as TGTGCCAGCTCACCAAGGACAGGGGCATCCTACGAGCAGTACTTC.